What follows are 14 T cell receptor beta chains derived from one specimen sequenced in a study of TIL therapy for anti-PD-1-resistant metastatic lung cancer. Time point described: pre-treatment sample, taken before nivolumab and TIL therapy. This was the immunoSEQ v3 assay. Sequencing was performed with immunoSEQ multiplex PCR; in TCRdb, only in-frame clones are kept and a portion is missing. This table holds more than 45,000 clones, around nine tenths found once. The material was blood, obtained at baseline. These receptors were collected from a person aged 25-79 years with non-small cell lung cancer.

The chain recombines TRBV27 with TRBJ1-6; D is undetermined. The V gene's germline CDR1 is MNHEY and CDR2 SMNVEV (reference sequence). This CDR3 is built from 15 residues. The V end lost 3 bases, the J end lost 8 bases, and 14 bases lay between the germline ends. Here the CDR3 DNA reads TGTGCCAGCAGTTTGAGTATGGGTATGGATTCACCCCTCCACTTT. Its translation: CASSLSMGMDSPLHF.

For the CDR3, the DNA is TGTGCCAGCACCTTAGAAGGGGGAACAGGTTGGACCGGGGAGCTGTTTTTT. Its translation is CASTLEGGTGWTGELFF. The chain couples TRBV28 to TRBJ2-2; D might be TRBD1 (6 bases). The CDR3 sequence is 17 residues long. V was clipped by 7 bases and J by 5 bases, with 23 bases between them. Looked up from germline, CDR1 is MDHEN and CDR2 is SYDVKM.

The gene calls are TRBV27 and TRBJ2-3, with unresolved D. The CDR3 extends over 13 amino acids. The germline CDR1 and CDR2 sequences are MNHEY and SMNVEV (reference sequence). V gave up 2 bases and J gave up 3 bases, with 6 bases separating them. CDR3 nucleotides: TGTGCCAGCAGTTTACTCGGGACAGATACGCAGTATTTT. This codes for CASSLLGTDTQYF.

The chain couples TRBV23-1 to TRBJ1-2; possibly TRBD1 for D (5 bases). TRBV23-1 is an open reading frame, and its role is uncertain. V lost 0 bases, J lost 6 bases, and 11 bases lay in between. The CDR3 length is 14 residues. The CDR3 reads CASSQSVAGDGYTF. As DNA, the CDR3 is TGCGCCAGCAGTCAATCAGTGGCGGGGGATGGCTACACCTTC.

This sequence joins TRBV3-1 (or the pseudogene TRBV3-2) and TRBJ1-6, with a weak D call TRBD1 (6 bases). The CDR3 has 15 amino acids. With 2 bases removed from V and 10 bases from J, the gap between germline ends came to 15 bases. Germline values: CDR1 LGHDT, CDR2 YNNKEL (reference sequence). CDR3 protein: CASSQRGGNGSPLHF. The CDR3 coding sequence is TGTGCCAGCAGCCAAAGGGGGGGCAACGGATCACCCCTCCACTTT.

This sequence joins TRBV7-6 and TRBJ2-3; perhaps TRBD2 as D (5 bases). The CDR3 length is 14 residues. Germline values: CDR1 SGHVS, CDR2 FNYEAQ. The V gene lost 5 bases and the J gene lost 6 bases, with 15 bases spanning the gap. This CDR3 reads CASSPPRRGDTQYF. The DNA of the CDR3 is TGTGCCAGCAGCCCGCCTAGGAGAGGGGATACGCAGTATTTT.

The chain links TRBV19 to TRBJ2-7; D is possibly TRBD1 (5 bases). The V end was cut by 4 bases, the J end by 1 base, with 11 bases between. The CDR3 is 14 amino acids. Per the germline V gene, CDR1 is LNHDA and CDR2 is SQIVND (reference sequence). The CDR3 loop is CASSNGARSYEQYF. Here the CDR3 DNA reads TGTGCCAGTAGTAATGGGGCACGATCCTACGAGCAGTACTTC.

The chain couples TRBV12-3 or TRBV12-4 to TRBJ1-1, with D maybe TRBD1 (5 bases). The CDR3 loop spans 12 amino acids. V shed 4 bases and J shed 11 bases, with 14 bases lying between them. Here the CDR3 DNA reads TGTGCCAGCAGTTCGGCCGAGGGGAAGGCTTTCTTT. This translates into CASSSAEGKAFF.

This clone was detected only a few times. The rearrangement uses TRBV5-1 and TRBJ1-1; 9 nucleotides line up with TRBD1. The CDR3 has 16 residues. The germline V gene has CDR1 SGHRS and CDR2 YFSETQ. V lost 2 bases, J lost 1 base, and 6 bases stayed unmatched. As DNA, the CDR3 is TGCGCCAGCAGCTTTTCGACAGGGGGATCGAACACTGAAGCTTTCTTT. Translated, it gives CASSFSTGGSNTEAFF. Complete variable domain (other parts from reference TRBV5-1 and TRBJ1-1): KAGVTQTPRYLIKTRGQQVTLSCSPISGHRSVSWYQQTPGQGLQFLFEYFSETQRNKGNFPGRFSGRQFSNSRSEMNVSTLELGDSALYLCASSFSTGGSNTEAFFGQGTRLTVV.

This clone has more than one count but fewer than ten. This rearrangement joins TRBV19 to TRBJ1-1, with D unresolved. With 10 bases removed from V and 6 bases from J, the gap between germline ends came to 12 bases. Germline V gives CDR1 LNHDA, CDR2 SQIVND (reference sequence). This CDR3 is built from 11 residues. DNA for the CDR3: TGTGCCATCGACTATGGGGCTGAAGCTTTCTTT. The encoded protein is CAIDYGAEAFF.

The V gene is TRBV7-8, the J gene TRBJ2-3; either TRBD1 or TRBD2 may fit D (5 bases each). From germline, CDR1 is SGHVS and CDR2 FQNEAQ. The CDR3 extends over 19 amino acids. V shed 2 bases and J shed 1 base, with 22 bases lying between them. The CDR3: CASSLKEVLWTTGTDTQYF. CDR3 bases: TGTGCCAGCAGCTTAAAGGAGGTTTTATGGACAACTGGCACAGATACGCAGTATTTT.

This chain uses TRBV5-1 with TRBJ2-1; 10 positions agree with TRBD2. V trimming: 3 bases; J trimming: 5 bases; junction bases outside the gene matches: 8. The CDR3 runs 16 residues. Germline CDR1 and CDR2: SGHRS and YFSETQ. CDR3 nucleotides: TGCGCCAGCAGCTGGTCCCCCAGCGGGGGGGACAATGAGCAGTTCTTC. Translation gives CASSWSPSGGDNEQFF.

The chain carries TRBV4-1 and TRBJ2-7; no clear D. CDR1 is MGHRA, CDR2 YSYEKL, per germline. The CDR3 extends over 14 amino acids. Trimming pared 1 base from V and 4 bases from J, leaving 11 bases between. The CDR3 bases are TGCGCCAGCAGCCAAGGGGGTCCCCCTTACGAGCAGTACTTC. Residues: CASSQGGPPYEQYF.

The chain uses TRBV19 and TRBJ2-7; 8 bases are shared with TRBD1. V lost 3 bases and J lost 1; bases outside the gene matches: 8. Germline V gene lookup returns CDR1 LNHDA and CDR2 SQIVND (reference sequence). CDR3 size: 16 residues. CDR3: CASSMGWDRRSYEQYF. CDR3 DNA sequence: TGTGCCAGTAGTATGGGGTGGGACAGGAGGTCCTACGAGCAGTACTTC. Supplemented by reference TRBV19 and TRBJ2-7, the full variable domain reads DGGITQSPKYLFRKEGQNVTLSCEQNLNHDAMYWYRQDPGQGLRLIYYSQIVNDFQKGDIAEGYSVSREKKESFPLTVTSAQKNPTAFYLCASSMGWDRRSYEQYFGPGTRLTVT.